These 21 T cell receptor beta chains were all obtained from the same sample, sequenced in a study of T-cell reconstitution after alpha-beta-depleted transplantation in children. This sample's TCRbeta library carried unique molecular identifier barcodes. TCRdb independently ran MiXCR on the PCR reads; one entry per CDR3 protein. The table records more than 550,000 distinct CDR3 sequences, about 10% of them present only once. The sequencing used PBMCs from the stem cell graft donor, collected from the stem cell graft. The receptor source for this set is a human donor who donated a stem cell graft to a child with acute myeloid leukemia.

This clonotype was counted ten times or more. This chain connects TRBV20-1 to TRBJ2-1; 11 bases agree with TRBD2. This CDR3 region has 14 residues. J gave up 9 bases and V 7 bases, and 11 bases lay outside the gene matches. Germline lookup yields CDR1 DFQATT and CDR2 SNEGSKA (reference sequence). The CDR3 coding sequence is TGCAGTGTTCGGGGGACTAGCGGCCGGGGTGAGCAGTTCTTC. This translates into CSVRGTSGRGEQFF.

This clonotype was detected a few times. The CDR3 DNA sequence: TGTGCCAGCAGTACCTCCCGTCGGGGTGGGATCACTGAAGCTTTCTTT. Translated, it gives CASSTSRRGGITEAFF. This chain connects TRBV12-3 or TRBV12-4 to TRBJ1-1; D not resolved. V was shortened by 5 bases and J by 4 bases, with 20 bases between the two germline ends. This CDR3 has 16 residues.

This clonotype has more than one count but fewer than ten. The chain recombines TRBV6-5 with TRBJ1-3, with no clear D. The CDR3 length is 15 residues. Trimming took off 2 bases at V and 5 bases at J, with 13 bases between the two ends. Germline V gene sequence: CDR1 MNHEY, CDR2 SVGAGI. The chain's CDR3 is CASSYLRKQRNTIYF. For the CDR3, the DNA is TGTGCCAGCAGTTACCTAAGAAAACAGAGAAACACCATATATTTT.

This clonotype turned up a few times. The genes are TRBV20-1 and TRBJ1-3; D gene unclear. V lost 3 bases, J lost 0 bases, and 9 bases lay in between. The germline CDR1 and CDR2 sequences are DFQATT and SNEGSKA (reference sequence). This CDR3 region has 14 residues. The CDR3 DNA reads as TGCAGTGCTAGCTCCGGGAGCTCTGGAAACACCATATATTTT. Residues: CSASSGSSGNTIYF.

The chain is built from TRBV7-9 and TRBJ1-1; 7 nucleotides line up with TRBD1. The CDR3 is made up of 15 amino acids. Germline trimming cut 1 base from V and 7 bases from J; bases unmatched to any gene: 9. The germline V gene has CDR1 SEHNR and CDR2 FQNEAQ (reference sequence). This chain's CDR3 is CASSLVQGGTVEAFF. For the CDR3, the DNA is TGTGCCAGCAGCTTAGTCCAGGGGGGAACTGTTGAAGCTTTCTTT.

This clonotype was seen a handful of times. This chain uses TRBV29-1 with TRBJ1-1; 9 bases are shared with TRBD1. V was clipped by 5 bases and J by 4 bases; unmatched bases: 8. The CDR3 runs 14 residues. Germline CDR1 is SQVTM and CDR2 is ANQGSEA. CDR3 protein: CSVPLQGAVTEAFF. CDR3 bases: TGCAGCGTTCCTCTACAGGGGGCGGTCACTGAAGCTTTCTTT.

This clonotype was counted ten times or more. This sequence joins TRBV9 and TRBJ2-1; 9 bases are a match to TRBD2. This CDR3 is 14 amino acids long. The V segment lost 0 bases and the J segment 8 bases; nucleotides outside the gene matches: 3. Germline V lookup: CDR1 SGDLS, CDR2 YYNGEE. The CDR3: CASSVVLAGHEQFF. Here the CDR3 DNA reads TGTGCCAGCAGCGTAGTTCTAGCGGGACATGAGCAGTTCTTC. The variable domain in full, with the rest retrieved from reference TRBV9 and TRBJ2-1, is DSGVTQTPKHLITATGQRVTLRCSPRSGDLSVYWYQQSLDQGLQFLIQYYNGEERAKGNILERFSAQQFPDLHSELNLSSLELGDSALYFCASSVVLAGHEQFFGPGTRLTVL.

This chain joins TRBV7-6 and TRBJ1-3, with D perhaps matching TRBD1 (5 bases). The length of the CDR3 is 15 residues. Trimming took 1 base from V and 1 from J, leaving 8 bases between them. Germline V gene lookup returns CDR1 SGHVS and CDR2 FNYEAQ. The CDR3 region has the DNA TGTGCCAGCAGCTTAGGGGGCGGATCTGGAAACACCATATATTTT. It yields the protein CASSLGGGSGNTIYF. The entire variable domain, with the rest obtained from reference TRBV7-6 and TRBJ1-3, is as follows: GAGVSQSPRYKVTKRGQDVALRCDPISGHVSLYWYRQALGQGPEFLTYFNYEAQQDKSGLPNDRFSAERPEGSISTLTIQRTEQRDSAMYRCASSLGGGSGNTIYFGEGSWLTVV.

The V gene is TRBV5-1, the J gene TRBJ2-1, with 9 bases that match TRBD2. CDR3 size: 15 residues. Germline V gene lookup returns CDR1 SGHRS and CDR2 YFSETQ. The V gene end was trimmed by 1 base and the J gene end by 7 bases; junction bases not matched to a gene: 6. The CDR3 sequence: CASSLSAGGRNEQFF. CDR3 sequence (DNA): TGCGCCAGCAGCTTGTCGGCGGGAGGGCGGAATGAGCAGTTCTTC.

This clonotype turned up a few times. The J gene is TRBJ2-1, the V gene TRBV6-2 or TRBV6-3; TRBD2 is a possible D gene (5 bases). The CDR3 runs 12 residues. The germline V gene has CDR1 MNHEY and CDR2 SVGEGT. The ends were cut back, 9 bases at V and 9 bases at J, with 15 bases in the middle. The CDR3 region is CASRLYGGEQFF. CDR3 sequence (DNA): TGTGCCAGTAGGCTATATGGAGGTGAGCAGTTCTTC.

This clonotype appeared many times. V usage is TRBV6-1 and J usage is TRBJ1-1; weak D call: TRBD1 (5 bases). The CDR3 spans 14 residues. Between the trimmed V and J ends, which lost 1 base and 6 bases, there was a span of 12 bases. CDR1 MNHNS and CDR2 SASEGT come from the germline V gene. The CDR3 DNA reads as TGTGCCAGCAGTGAAGTTAGCAGGGCCGCTGAAGCTTTCTTT. It encodes CASSEVSRAAEAFF.

This clonotype was seen more than once but under ten times. The rearrangement links TRBV19 to TRBJ2-2, with D possibly TRBD2 on 5 matching bases. The V and J ends lost 7 bases and 1 base respectively, with 7 bases between them. The CDR3 totals 13 residues. CDR1 is LNHDA, CDR2 SQIVND, per germline (reference sequence). DNA of the CDR3: TGTGCCAGTATTGCGGGGAACACCGGGGAGCTGTTTTTT. As protein: CASIAGNTGELFF.

This clonotype was found many times. The chain is built from TRBV5-1 and TRBJ2-1; possible D gene TRBD2, 6 bases. Trimming cost V 5 bases and J 4 bases, with 16 bases left between them. This CDR3 region has 15 residues. Germline V gene sequence: CDR1 SGHRS, CDR2 YFSETQ. The chain's CDR3 is CASRSGTPDYNEQFF. In DNA, the CDR3 is TGCGCCAGCAGGTCGGGGACTCCAGATTACAATGAGCAGTTCTTC.

With respect to this clonotype: A much larger clone differs from this one at a single base, so this may be a read error. The gene calls are TRBV20-1 and TRBJ2-3; 7 bases map to TRBD2. The length of the CDR3 is 16 residues. Germline V gene data show CDR1 as DFQATT and CDR2 as SNEGSKA (reference sequence). CDR3 in amino acids: CCAPGLQSTLTDTQYF. The DNA of the CDR3 is TGCTGTGCCCCGGGACTACAATCGACTCTCACAGATACGCAGTATTTT.

This clonotype was seen only a few times. V usage is TRBV21-1 and J usage is TRBJ2-7; the table assigns TRBD1, which was not confirmed against the DNA. TRBV21-1 is a recognized pseudogene. This CDR3 has 15 residues. This CDR3 reads CASSPARAAAYEQYF. The CDR3 nucleotides read TGTGCCAGCAGCCCGGCCCGGGCAGCAGCCTACGAGCAGTACTTC.

On this clonotype itself: This may come from a read error, since a much larger clone is one base off. The rearrangement links TRBV2 to TRBJ2-7; TRBD2 aligns across 10 bases. J lost 3 bases, V lost 4 bases, and 3 bases had no gene match. The CDR3 length is 14 residues. Per germline, CDR1 SNHLY and CDR2 FYNNEI. The CDR3 bases are TGTGCCAGCAGTGGGACTAGCGGAGTCTACGAGCAGTACTTC. Translated, it gives CASSGTSGVYEQYF.

There are many counts of this clonotype. The rearrangement uses TRBV27 and TRBJ2-7, with 12 bases identical to TRBD1. V lost 3 bases and J lost 5; bases outside the gene matches: 5. Looked up from germline, CDR1 is MNHEY and CDR2 is SMNVEV (reference sequence). This CDR3 is 15 amino acids long. The CDR3 sequence is CASSFGGTGGHEQYF. As DNA, the CDR3 is TGTGCCAGCAGTTTTGGAGGGACAGGGGGCCACGAGCAGTACTTC.

This chain connects TRBV3-1 to TRBJ2-5, with D possibly being TRBD2 (6 bases). The germline CDR1 and CDR2 sequences are LGHDT and YNNKEL (reference sequence). This CDR3 spans 16 amino acids. Between the trimmed V and J ends, which lost 2 bases and 5 bases, there was a span of 18 bases. CDR3 DNA: TGTGCCAGCAGCCAACCCCCGGGACTCGACGTCGAGACCCAGTACTTC. Protein product: CASSQPPGLDVETQYF.

Only a few counts were recorded for this clonotype. This CDR3 reads CASSFMGHSYEQYF. The CDR3, as DNA: TGCGCCAGCAGCTTCATGGGACATTCCTACGAGCAGTACTTC. The chain is built from TRBV5-1 and TRBJ2-7; TRBD1 might be the D (6 bases). Germline CDR1 is SGHRS and CDR2 is YFSETQ. The CDR3 length is 14 residues. Trimming removed 2 bases at V and 1 base at J, with 10 bases between.

This clonotype was found many times. CDR3 amino acids: CASRGTSGSVNNEQFF. The DNA of the CDR3 is TGTGCCAGCCGGGGGACTAGCGGGAGTGTTAACAATGAGCAGTTCTTC. The rearrangement links TRBV2 to TRBJ2-1; 14 bases fit TRBD2. The CDR3 has 16 amino acids. Trimming removed 8 bases from V and 5 bases from J; junction bases left unmatched: 8. Germline CDR1 is SNHLY and CDR2 is FYNNEI.

This clonotype was seen a handful of times. The rearrangement joins TRBV30 to TRBJ2-3, with D maybe TRBD2 (7 bases). The CDR3 totals 15 residues. CDR1 GTSNPN and CDR2 SVGIG come from the germline V gene (reference sequence). V was pared by 4 bases and J by 1 base, with 15 bases between. CDR3 DNA sequence: TGTGCCTGGATGACAGGACTAGATGGCACAGATACGCAGTATTTT. Its translation: CAWMTGLDGTDTQYF.